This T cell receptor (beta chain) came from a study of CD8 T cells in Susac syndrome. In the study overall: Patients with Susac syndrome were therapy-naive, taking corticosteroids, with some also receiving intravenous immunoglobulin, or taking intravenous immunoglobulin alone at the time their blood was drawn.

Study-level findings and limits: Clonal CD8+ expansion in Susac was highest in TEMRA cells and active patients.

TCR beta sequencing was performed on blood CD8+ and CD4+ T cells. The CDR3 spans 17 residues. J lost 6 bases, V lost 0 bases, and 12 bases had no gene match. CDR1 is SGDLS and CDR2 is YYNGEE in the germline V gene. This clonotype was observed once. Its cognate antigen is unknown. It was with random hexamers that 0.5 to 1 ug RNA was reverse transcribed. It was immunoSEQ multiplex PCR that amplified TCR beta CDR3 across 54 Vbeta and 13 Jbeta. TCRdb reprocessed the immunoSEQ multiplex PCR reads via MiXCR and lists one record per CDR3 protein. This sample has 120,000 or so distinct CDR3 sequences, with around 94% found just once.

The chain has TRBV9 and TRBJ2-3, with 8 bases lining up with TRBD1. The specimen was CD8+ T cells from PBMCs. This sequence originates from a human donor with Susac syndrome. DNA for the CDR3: TGTGCCAGCAGCGTAGAGGTAGCGACAGGGGCAGGGGATACGCAGTATTTT. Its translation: CASSVEVATGAGDTQYF.